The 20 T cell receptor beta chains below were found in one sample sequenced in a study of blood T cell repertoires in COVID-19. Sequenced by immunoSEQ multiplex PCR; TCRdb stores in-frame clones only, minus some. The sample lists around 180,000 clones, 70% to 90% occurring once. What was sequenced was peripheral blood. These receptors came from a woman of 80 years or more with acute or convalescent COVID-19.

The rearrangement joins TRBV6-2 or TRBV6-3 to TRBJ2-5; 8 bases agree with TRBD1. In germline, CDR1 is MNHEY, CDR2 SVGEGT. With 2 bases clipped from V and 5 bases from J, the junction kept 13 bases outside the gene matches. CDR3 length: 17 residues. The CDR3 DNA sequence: TGTGCCAGCAGTTACGCTGTGTCAGGACAGGGAGGTGAGACCCAGTACTTC. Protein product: CASSYAVSGQGGETQYF.

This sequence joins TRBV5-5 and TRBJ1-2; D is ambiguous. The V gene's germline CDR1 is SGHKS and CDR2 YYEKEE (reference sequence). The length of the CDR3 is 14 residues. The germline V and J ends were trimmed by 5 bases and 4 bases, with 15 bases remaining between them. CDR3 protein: CASRASSSGYGYTF. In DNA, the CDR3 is TGTGCCAGCAGGGCGAGTAGCAGCGGCTATGGCTACACCTTC. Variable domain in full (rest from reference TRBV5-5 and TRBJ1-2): DAGVTQSPTHLIKTRGQQVTLRCSPISGHKSVSWYQQVLGQGPQFIFQYYEKEERGRGNFPDRFSARQFPNYSSELNVNALLLGDSALYLCASRASSSGYGYTFGSGTRLTVV.

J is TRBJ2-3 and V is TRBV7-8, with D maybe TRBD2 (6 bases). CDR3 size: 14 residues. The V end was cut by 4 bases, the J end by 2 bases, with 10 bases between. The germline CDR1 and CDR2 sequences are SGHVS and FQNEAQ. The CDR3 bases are TGTGCCAGCAGCTGGGCGGGGCTCACAGATACGCAGTATTTT. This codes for CASSWAGLTDTQYF.

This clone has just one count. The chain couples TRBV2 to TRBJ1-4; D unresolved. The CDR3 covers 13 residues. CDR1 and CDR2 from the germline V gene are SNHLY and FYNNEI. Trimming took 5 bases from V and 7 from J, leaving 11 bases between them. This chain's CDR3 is CASSPGYSEKLFF. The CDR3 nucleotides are TGTGCCAGCAGTCCCGGGTATAGTGAAAAACTGTTTTTT.

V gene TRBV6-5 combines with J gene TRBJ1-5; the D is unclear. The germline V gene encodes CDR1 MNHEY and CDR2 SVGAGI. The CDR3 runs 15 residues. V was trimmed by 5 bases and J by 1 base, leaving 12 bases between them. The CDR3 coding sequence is TGTGCCAGCAGTCCCGGGCGGGCGAGCAATCAGCCCCAGCATTTT. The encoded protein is CASSPGRASNQPQHF.

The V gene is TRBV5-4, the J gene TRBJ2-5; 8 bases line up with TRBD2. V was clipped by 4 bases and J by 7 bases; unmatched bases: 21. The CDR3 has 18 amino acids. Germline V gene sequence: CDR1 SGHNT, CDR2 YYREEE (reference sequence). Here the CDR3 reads CASSDPSSGGAGRGTQYF. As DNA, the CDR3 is TGTGCCAGCAGCGACCCTAGCTCCGGGGGGGCGGGGAGAGGGACCCAGTACTTC.

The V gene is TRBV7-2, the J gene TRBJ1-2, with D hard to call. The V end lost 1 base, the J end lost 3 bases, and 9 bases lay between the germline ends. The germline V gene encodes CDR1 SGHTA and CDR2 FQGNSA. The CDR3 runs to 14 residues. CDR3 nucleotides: TGTGCCAGCAGCTTAGGAGGGCGGGACTATGGCTACACCTTC. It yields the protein CASSLGGRDYGYTF.

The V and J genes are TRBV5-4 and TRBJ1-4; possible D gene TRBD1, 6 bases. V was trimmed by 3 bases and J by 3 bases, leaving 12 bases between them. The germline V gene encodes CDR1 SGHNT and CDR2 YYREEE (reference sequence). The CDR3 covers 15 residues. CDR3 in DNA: TGTGCCAGCAGCTCCAGGGGCGGGTCTAATGAAAAACTGTTTTTT. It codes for CASSSRGGSNEKLFF.

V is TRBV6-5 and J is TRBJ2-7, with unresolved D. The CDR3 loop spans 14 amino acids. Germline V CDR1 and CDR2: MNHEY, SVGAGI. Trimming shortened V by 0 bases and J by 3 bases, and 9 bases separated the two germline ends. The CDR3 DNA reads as TGTGCCAGCAGTTACTCACCCAGGATCTACGAGCAGTACTTC. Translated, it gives CASSYSPRIYEQYF.

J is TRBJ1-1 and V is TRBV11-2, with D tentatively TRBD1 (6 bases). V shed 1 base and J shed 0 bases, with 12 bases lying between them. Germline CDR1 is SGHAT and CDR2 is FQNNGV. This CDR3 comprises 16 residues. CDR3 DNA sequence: TGTGCCAGCAGCTTAGGAGGGACACGCATGAACACTGAAGCTTTCTTT. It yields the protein CASSLGGTRMNTEAFF.

In nucleotides, the CDR3 is TGCAGTGCTAGACAGGGTCGTGGCTACACCTTC. Encoded protein: CSARQGRGYTF. The genes are TRBV20-1 and TRBJ1-2; the D gene is possibly TRBD1 (5 bases). Trimming stripped 2 bases from V and 7 bases from J, with 8 bases between. Germline CDR1 is DFQATT and CDR2 is SNEGSKA (reference sequence). The CDR3 consists of 11 residues.

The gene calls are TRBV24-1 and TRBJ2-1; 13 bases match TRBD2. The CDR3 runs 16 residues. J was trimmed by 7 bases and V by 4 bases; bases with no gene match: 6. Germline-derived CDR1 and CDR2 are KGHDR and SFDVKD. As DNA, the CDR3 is TGTGCCACCAGTGACCGGACTAGCGGGAGTGGGAATGAGCAGTTCTTC. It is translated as CATSDRTSGSGNEQFF.

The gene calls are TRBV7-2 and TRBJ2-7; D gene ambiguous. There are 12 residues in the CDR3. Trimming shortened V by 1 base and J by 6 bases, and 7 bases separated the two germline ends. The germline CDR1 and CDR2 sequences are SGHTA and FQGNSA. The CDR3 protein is CASSLDRGEQYF. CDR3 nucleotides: TGTGCCAGCAGCTTAGATAGAGGCGAGCAGTACTTC. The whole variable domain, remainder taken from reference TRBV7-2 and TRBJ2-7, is GAGVSQSPSNKVTEKGKDVELRCDPISGHTALYWYRQSLGQGLEFLIYFQGNSAPDKSGLPSDRFSAERTGGSVSTLTIQRTQQEDSAVYLCASSLDRGEQYFGPGTRLTVT.

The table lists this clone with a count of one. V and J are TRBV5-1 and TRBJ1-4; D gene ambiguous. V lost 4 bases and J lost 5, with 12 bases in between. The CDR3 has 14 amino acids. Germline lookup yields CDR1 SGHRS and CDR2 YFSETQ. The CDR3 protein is CASSRVTGNEKLFF. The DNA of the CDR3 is TGCGCCAGCAGCCGGGTGACGGGGAATGAAAAACTGTTTTTT.

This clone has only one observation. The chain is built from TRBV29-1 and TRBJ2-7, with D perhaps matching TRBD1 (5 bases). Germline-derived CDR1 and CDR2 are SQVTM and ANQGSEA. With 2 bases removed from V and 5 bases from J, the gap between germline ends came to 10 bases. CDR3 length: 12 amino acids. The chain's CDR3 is CSVESGQHEQYF. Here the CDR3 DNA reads TGCAGCGTTGAATCAGGGCAACACGAGCAGTACTTC.

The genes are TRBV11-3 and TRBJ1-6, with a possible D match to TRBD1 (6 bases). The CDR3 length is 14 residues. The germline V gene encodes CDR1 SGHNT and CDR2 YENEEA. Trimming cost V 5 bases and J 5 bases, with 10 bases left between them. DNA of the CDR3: TGTGCCAGCAGCCTAGGGGGAGATAATTCACCCCTCCACTTT. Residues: CASSLGGDNSPLHF.

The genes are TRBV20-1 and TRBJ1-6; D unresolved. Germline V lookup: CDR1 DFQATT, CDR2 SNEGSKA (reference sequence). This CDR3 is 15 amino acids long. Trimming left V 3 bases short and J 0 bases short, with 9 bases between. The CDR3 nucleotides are TGCAGTGCTAGTGGCGGTGGCTCCTATAATTCACCCCTCCACTTT. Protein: CSASGGGSYNSPLHF.

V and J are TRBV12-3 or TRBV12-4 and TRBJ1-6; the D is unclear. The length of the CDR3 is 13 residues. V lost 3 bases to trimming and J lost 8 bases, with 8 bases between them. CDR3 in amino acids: CASSFNTHSPLHF. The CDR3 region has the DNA TGTGCCAGCAGTTTTAACACCCATTCACCCCTCCACTTT.

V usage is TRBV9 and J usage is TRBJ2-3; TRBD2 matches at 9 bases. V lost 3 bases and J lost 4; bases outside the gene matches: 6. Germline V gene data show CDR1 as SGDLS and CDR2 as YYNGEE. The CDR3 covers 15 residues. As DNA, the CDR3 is TGTGCCAGCAGCGCCGGTAGCGGGGGAGCAGATACGCAGTATTTT. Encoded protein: CASSAGSGGADTQYF. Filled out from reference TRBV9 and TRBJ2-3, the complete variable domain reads DSGVTQTPKHLITATGQRVTLRCSPRSGDLSVYWYQQSLDQGLQFLIQYYNGEERAKGNILERFSAQQFPDLHSELNLSSLELGDSALYFCASSAGSGGADTQYFGPGTRLTVL.

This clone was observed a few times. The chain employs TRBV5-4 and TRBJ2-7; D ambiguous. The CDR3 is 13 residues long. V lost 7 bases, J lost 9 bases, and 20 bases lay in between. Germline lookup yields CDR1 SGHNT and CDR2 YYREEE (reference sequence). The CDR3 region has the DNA TGTGCCAGCTCCCGGCAGAGGATACGTGGGCAGTACTTC. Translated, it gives CASSRQRIRGQYF. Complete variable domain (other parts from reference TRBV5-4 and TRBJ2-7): ETGVTQSPTHLIKTRGQQVTLRCSSQSGHNTVSWYQQALGQGPQFIFQYYREEENGRGNFPPRFSGLQFPNYSSELNVNALELDDSALYLCASSRQRIRGQYFGPGTRLTVT.